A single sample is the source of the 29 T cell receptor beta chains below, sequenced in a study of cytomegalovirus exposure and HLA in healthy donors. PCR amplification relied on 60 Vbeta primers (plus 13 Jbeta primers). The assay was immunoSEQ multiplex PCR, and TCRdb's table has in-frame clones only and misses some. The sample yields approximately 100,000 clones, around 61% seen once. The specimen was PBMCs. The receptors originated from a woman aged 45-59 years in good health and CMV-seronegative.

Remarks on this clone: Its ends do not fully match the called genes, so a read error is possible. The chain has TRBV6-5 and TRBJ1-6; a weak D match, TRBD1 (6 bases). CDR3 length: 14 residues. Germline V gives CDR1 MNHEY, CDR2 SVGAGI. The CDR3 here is CASSWGRINSPFHF. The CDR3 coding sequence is TGTGCCAGCAGTTGGGGGCGCATTAATTCACCCTTCCACTTT.

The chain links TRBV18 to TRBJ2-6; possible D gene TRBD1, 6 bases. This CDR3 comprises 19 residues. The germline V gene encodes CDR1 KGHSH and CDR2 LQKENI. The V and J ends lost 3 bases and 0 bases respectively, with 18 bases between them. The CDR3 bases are TGTGCCAGCTCACCCCCCGGTGGACAGAGAATCTCTGGGGCCAACGTCCTGACTTTC. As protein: CASSPPGGQRISGANVLTF.

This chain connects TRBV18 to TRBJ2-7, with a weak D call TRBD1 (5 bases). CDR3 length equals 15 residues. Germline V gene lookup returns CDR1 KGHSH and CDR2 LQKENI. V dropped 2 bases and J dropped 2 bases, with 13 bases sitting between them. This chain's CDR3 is CASSPFSGSTYEQYF. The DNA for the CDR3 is TGTGCCAGCTCACCATTCTCAGGGTCAACCTACGAGCAGTACTTC.

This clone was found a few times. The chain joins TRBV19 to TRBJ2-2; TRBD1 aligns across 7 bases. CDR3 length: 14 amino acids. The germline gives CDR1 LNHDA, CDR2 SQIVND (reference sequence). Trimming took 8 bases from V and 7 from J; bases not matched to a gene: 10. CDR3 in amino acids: CASSRQGADGELFF. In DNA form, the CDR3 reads TGTGCCAGTTCTAGACAGGGAGCTGACGGGGAGCTGTTTTTT.

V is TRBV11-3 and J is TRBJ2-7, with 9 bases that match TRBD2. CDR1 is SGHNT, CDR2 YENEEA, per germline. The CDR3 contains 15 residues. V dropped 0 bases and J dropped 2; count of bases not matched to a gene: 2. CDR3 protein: CASSLEGGGAYEQYF. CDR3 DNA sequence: TGTGCCAGCAGCTTAGAAGGCGGGGGGGCCTACGAGCAGTACTTC.

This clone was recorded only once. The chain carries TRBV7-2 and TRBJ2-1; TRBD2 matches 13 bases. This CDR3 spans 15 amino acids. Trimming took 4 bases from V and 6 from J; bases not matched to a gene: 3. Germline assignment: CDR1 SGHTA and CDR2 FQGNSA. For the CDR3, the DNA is TGTGCCAGCAGCTGGACTAGCGGGAGCTTCAATGAGCAGTTCTTC. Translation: CASSWTSGSFNEQFF.

The CDR3 reads CASSSGSVPNEQFF. The CDR3 region has the DNA TGTGCCAGCAGCAGCGGTAGTGTTCCCAATGAGCAGTTCTTC. V and J are TRBV7-8 and TRBJ2-1; D is possibly TRBD2 (5 bases). The V end was cut by 5 bases, the J end by 6 bases, with 14 bases between. The CDR3 is 14 amino acids. Germline lookup yields CDR1 SGHVS and CDR2 FQNEAQ. Using reference TRBV7-8 and TRBJ2-1 for the parts outside the CDR3, the full variable domain is GAGVSQSPRYKVAKRGQDVALRCDPISGHVSLFWYQQALGQGPEFLTYFQNEAQLDKSGLPSDRFFAERPEGSVSTLKIQRTQQEDSAVYLCASSSGSVPNEQFFGPGTRLTVL.

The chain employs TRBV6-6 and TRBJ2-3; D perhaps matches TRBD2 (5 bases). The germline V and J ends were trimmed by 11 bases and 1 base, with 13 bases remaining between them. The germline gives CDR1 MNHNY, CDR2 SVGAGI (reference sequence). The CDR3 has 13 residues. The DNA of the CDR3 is TGTGCCTACTCCCCAGCGGGCACAGATACGCAGTATTTT. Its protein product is CAYSPAGTDTQYF.

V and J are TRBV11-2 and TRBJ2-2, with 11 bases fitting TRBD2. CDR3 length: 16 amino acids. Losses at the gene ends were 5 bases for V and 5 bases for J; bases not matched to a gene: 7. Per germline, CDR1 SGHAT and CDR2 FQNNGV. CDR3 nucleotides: TGTGCCAGCAGCCAGGGGGGACTAGCGGATACCGGGGAGCTGTTTTTT. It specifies CASSQGGLADTGELFF.

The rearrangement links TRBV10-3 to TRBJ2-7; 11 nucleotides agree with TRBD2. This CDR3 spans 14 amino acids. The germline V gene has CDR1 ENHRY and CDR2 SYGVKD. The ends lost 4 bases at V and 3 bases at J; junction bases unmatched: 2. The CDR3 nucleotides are TGTGCCATCAGTGGACTAGCGGGAAGCTACGAGCAGTACTTC. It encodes CAISGLAGSYEQYF.

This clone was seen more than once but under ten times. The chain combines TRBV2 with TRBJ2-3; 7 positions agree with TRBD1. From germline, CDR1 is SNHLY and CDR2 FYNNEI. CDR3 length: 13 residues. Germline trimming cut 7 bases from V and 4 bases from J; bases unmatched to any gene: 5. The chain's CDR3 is CASKGRGSDTQYF. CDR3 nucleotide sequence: TGTGCCAGCAAGGGCAGGGGGTCAGATACGCAGTATTTT. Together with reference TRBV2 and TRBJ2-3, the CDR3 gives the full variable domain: EPEVTQTPSHQVTQMGQEVILRCVPISNHLYFYWYRQILGQKVEFLVSFYNNEISEKSEIFDDQFSVERPDGSNFTLKIRSTKLEDSAMYFCASKGRGSDTQYFGPGTRLTVL.

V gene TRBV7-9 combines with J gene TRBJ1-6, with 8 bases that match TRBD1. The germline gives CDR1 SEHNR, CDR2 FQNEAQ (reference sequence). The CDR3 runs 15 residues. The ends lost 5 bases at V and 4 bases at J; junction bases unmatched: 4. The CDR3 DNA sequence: TGTGCCAGCAGCACACGGACAGGGTATAATTCACCCCTCCACTTT. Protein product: CASSTRTGYNSPLHF.

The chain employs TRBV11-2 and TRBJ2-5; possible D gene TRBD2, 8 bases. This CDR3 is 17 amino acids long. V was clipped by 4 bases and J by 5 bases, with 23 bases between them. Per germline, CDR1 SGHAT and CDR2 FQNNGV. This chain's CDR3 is CASSSGGTALRGETQYF. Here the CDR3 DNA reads TGTGCCAGCAGCTCGGGGGGGACAGCACTTCGAGGGGAGACCCAGTACTTC.

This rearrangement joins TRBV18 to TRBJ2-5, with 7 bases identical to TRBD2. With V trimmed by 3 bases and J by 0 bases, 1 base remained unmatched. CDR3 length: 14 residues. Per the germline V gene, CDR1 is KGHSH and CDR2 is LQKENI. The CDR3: CASSPSGYQETQYF. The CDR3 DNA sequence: TGTGCCAGCTCACCTAGCGGGTACCAAGAGACCCAGTACTTC.

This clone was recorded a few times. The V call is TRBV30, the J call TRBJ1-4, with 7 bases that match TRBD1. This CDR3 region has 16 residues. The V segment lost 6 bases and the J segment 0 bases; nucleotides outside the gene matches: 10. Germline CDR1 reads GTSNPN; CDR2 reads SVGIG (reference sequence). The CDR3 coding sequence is TGTGCCTGCCTAGGACAGGTGGATGCAACTAATGAAAAACTGTTTTTT. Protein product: CACLGQVDATNEKLFF.

The CDR3 spells CASSRQGAQNIQYF. The CDR3 nucleotides are TGTGCCAGCAGTAGACAGGGGGCGCAAAACATTCAGTACTTC. This sequence joins TRBV6-1 and TRBJ2-4; 10 bases map to TRBD1. There are 14 residues in the CDR3. The ends lost 5 bases at V and 5 bases at J; junction bases unmatched: 3. The germline CDR1 and CDR2 sequences are MNHNS and SASEGT.

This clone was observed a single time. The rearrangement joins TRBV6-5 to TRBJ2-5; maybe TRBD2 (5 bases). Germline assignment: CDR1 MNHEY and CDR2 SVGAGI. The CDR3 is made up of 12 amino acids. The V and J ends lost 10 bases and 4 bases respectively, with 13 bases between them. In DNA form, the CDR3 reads TGTGCCATCCGGACTGGCTCAGAGACCCAGTACTTC. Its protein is CAIRTGSETQYF.

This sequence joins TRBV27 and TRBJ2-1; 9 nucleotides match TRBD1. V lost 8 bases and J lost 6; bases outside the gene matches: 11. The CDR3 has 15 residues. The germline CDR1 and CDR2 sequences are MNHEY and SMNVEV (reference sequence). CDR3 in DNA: TGTGCCAGCCGCCCCGGGACAGGGTGGCCCAATGAGCAGTTCTTC. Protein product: CASRPGTGWPNEQFF.

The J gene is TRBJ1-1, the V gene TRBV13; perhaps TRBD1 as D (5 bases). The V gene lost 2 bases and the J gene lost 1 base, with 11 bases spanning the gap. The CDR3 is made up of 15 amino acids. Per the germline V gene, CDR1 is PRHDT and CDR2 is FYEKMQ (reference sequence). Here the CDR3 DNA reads TGTGCCAGCAGCTTACAGGGCGTAGGGAACACTGAAGCTTTCTTT. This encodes CASSLQGVGNTEAFF.

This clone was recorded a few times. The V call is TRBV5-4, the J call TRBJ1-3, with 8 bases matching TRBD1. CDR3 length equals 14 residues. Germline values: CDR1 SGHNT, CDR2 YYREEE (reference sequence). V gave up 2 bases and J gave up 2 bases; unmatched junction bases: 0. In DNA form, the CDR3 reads TGTGCCAGCAGCTTACAGGGGGCTGGAAACACCATATATTTT. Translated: CASSLQGAGNTIYF. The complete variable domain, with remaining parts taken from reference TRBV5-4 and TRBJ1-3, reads ETGVTQSPTHLIKTRGQQVTLRCSSQSGHNTVSWYQQALGQGPQFIFQYYREEENGRGNFPPRFSGLQFPNYSSELNVNALELDDSALYLCASSLQGAGNTIYFGEGSWLTVV.

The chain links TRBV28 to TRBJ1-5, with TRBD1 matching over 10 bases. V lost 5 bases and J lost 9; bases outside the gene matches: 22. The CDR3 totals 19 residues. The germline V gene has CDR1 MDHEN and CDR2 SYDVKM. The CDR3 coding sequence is TGTGCCAGCAGTCGATTCCCGGGACAGGGGTACGGGGCCTTTCTGCCCCAGCATTTT. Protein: CASSRFPGQGYGAFLPQHF.

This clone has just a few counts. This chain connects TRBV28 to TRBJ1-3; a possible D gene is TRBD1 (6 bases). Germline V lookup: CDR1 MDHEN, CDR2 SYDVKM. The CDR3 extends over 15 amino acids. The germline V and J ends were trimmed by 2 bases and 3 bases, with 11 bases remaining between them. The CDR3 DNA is TGTGCCAGCAGTTTACCCACAGGGAGTGGAAACACCATATATTTT. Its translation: CASSLPTGSGNTIYF.

The CDR3 sequence is CASSSRPGQHKVSQETQYF. The CDR3 DNA follows: TGTGCCAGCAGCTCAAGGCCGGGACAGCACAAGGTCTCTCAAGAGACCCAGTACTTC. This rearrangement joins TRBV7-3 to TRBJ2-5, with TRBD1 matching 7 bases. The germline gives CDR1 SGHTA, CDR2 FQGTGA. This CDR3 is built from 19 residues. V was pared by 4 bases and J by 2 bases, with 19 bases of the junction left unmatched.

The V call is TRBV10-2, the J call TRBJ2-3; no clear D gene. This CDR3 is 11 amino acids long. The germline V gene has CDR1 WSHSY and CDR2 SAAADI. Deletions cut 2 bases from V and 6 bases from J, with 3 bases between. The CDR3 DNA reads TGCGCCAGCAGTGAGCGTGATACGCAGTATTTT. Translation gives CASSERDTQYF.

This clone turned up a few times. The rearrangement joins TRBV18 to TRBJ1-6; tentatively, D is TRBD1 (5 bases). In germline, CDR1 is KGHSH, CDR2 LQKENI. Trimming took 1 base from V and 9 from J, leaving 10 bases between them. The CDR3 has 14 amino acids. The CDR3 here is CASSPQGFSSPLHF. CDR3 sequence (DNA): TGTGCCAGCTCACCACAGGGGTTTAGTTCACCCCTCCACTTT.

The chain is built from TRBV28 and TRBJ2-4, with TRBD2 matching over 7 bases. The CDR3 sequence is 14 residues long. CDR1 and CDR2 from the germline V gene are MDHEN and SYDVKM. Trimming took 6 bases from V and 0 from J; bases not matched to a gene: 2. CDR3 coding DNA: TGTGCCAGCAGCCCGGGGGGAGCCAAAAACATTCAGTACTTC. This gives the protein CASSPGGAKNIQYF.

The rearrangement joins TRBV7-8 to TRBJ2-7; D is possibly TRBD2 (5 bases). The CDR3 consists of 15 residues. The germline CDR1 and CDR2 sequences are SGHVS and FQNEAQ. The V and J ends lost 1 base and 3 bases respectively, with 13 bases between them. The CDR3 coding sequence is TGTGCCAGCAGCTTAGTCGGGGTATCGGGCTACGAGCAGTACTTC. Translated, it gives CASSLVGVSGYEQYF.

In DNA form, the CDR3 reads TGTGCCAGCAGCTTTTTGGCGGGAGAAAGCCCCTACGAGCAGTACTTC. It codes for CASSFLAGESPYEQYF. The rearrangement uses TRBV7-9 and TRBJ2-7; the match to TRBD2 covers 7 bases. This CDR3 is 16 amino acids long. Germline V CDR1 and CDR2: SEHNR, FQNEAQ (reference sequence). The trim removed 3 bases at V and 2 bases at J, leaving 10 bases unmatched.

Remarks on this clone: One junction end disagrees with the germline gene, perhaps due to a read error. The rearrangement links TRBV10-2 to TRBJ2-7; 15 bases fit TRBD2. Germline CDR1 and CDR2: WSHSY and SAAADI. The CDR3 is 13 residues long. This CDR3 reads CASSERTSGRASF. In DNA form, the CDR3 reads TGCGCCAGCAGTGAGAGGACTAGCGGGAGGGCTTCCTTC.